This TCR beta chain was identified in a study of beta chain features in type 1 diabetes. Study observations and caveats: Shorter templates might be favored by PCR, equally in patients and controls.

CDR1 is KGHSH and CDR2 is LQKENI in the germline V gene. The CDR3 consists of 13 residues. The V and J ends lost 2 bases and 2 bases respectively, with 6 bases between them. The whole isolated RNA underwent reverse transcription, so sequencing captured expressed TCRB transcripts. The table came from immunoSEQ multiplex PCR; TCRdb's copy has only in-frame clones and leaves some out. The sample includes around 500,000 clones, approximately 10% of them seen just once. As to this clone: Its antigen remains unidentified. Other DNA sequences of this sample code for an identical CDR3.

The authors sorted CD4+ naive, central memory, regulatory and stem cell-like memory cells via CD45RO/CCR7/CD25/CD127/CD95/CD27. The chain couples TRBV18 to TRBJ2-5; TRBD2 is a possible D gene (5 bases). The origin of this receptor is a woman between 18 and 30 years old in good health. The specimen sequenced was naive CD4+ T cells from blood. DNA for the CDR3: TGTGCCAGCTCACCAGGACTTCAAGAGACCCAGTACTTC. It codes for CASSPGLQETQYF.